The clone carrying this T cell receptor beta chain showed up just a few times. The V gene's germline CDR1 is ENHRY and CDR2 SYGVKD. CDR3 length: 13 amino acids. V lost 10 bases to trimming and J lost 4 bases, with 16 bases between them. Each CDR3 protein is one row after TCRdb ran MiXCR on the RT-PCR reads. The sample records about a million distinct CDR3 sequences, more than 15% being singletons. The source of the sample is a study of patients and donors after allogeneic stem cell transplantation. The receptor's source is a human donor who was either an allogeneic HSCT recipient or a stem cell or donor lymphocyte infusion donor (not recorded which). It is not recorded whose cells these are; they may come from a transplant donor. Sequenced sample: blood, either unsorted or a sorted T cell fraction (not recorded which). J is TRBJ1-1 and V is TRBV10-3; TRBD1 is a possible D gene (5 bases). The CDR3 DNA is TGTGCCAGCAGGGACTCCCCCGGCACTGAAGCTTTCTTT. Translated, it gives CASRDSPGTEAFF.